One and the same sample provided the 23 T cell receptor beta chains below, sequenced in a study of type 1 and type 2 diabetes patients. The PCR template was genomic DNA. A primer set of 30 forward and 13 reverse primers amplified the CDR3. TCRdb redid the calling of the multiplex PCR reads with MiXCR, one entry per CDR3 protein. The top ten clones hold roughly an eighth of a sample with more than 250,000 distinct CDR3 sequences, 40% to 50% of them seen once. The sample was peripheral blood mononuclear cells (PBMCs). The source is a man aged 18 to 29 with type 2 diabetes.

This chain uses TRBV5-5 with TRBJ2-7; TRBD1 agrees at 8 bases. CDR3 length equals 16 residues. The germline CDR1 and CDR2 sequences are SGHKS and YYEKEE (reference sequence). V shed 0 bases, J shed 2 bases, and the junction held 7 bases outside the gene matches. The chain's CDR3 is CASSLVGGTGTYEQYF. CDR3 DNA: TGTGCCAGCAGCTTGGTCGGCGGGACAGGAACCTACGAGCAGTACTTC.

This chain connects TRBV6-1 to TRBJ2-7; D unresolved. This CDR3 spans 15 amino acids. CDR1 and CDR2 (germline): MNHNS, SASEGT. The V end was cut by 3 bases, the J end by 3 bases, with 15 bases between. The CDR3 reads CASSEIVNHLYEQYF. Written as DNA, the CDR3 is TGTGCCAGCAGTGAGATAGTGAACCACCTCTACGAGCAGTACTTC.

The gene calls are TRBV28 and TRBJ1-5; no clear D gene. This CDR3 region has 13 residues. Germline V gene sequence: CDR1 MDHEN, CDR2 SYDVKM. The V end lost 6 bases, the J end lost 6 bases, and 12 bases lay between the germline ends. CDR3 DNA sequence: TGTGCCAGCAGCCCCCGGGAGGTTCAGCCCCAGCATTTT. Translated, it gives CASSPREVQPQHF.

The gene calls are TRBV20-1 and TRBJ1-2; no clear D. Germline V gene sequence: CDR1 DFQATT, CDR2 SNEGSKA (reference sequence). V was trimmed by 7 bases and J by 2 bases, leaving 11 bases between them. This CDR3 spans 12 amino acids. The CDR3 spells CSVGVGNYGYTF. In DNA form, the CDR3 reads TGCAGTGTTGGAGTGGGGAACTATGGCTACACCTTC.

This chain connects TRBV2 to TRBJ1-5; the match to TRBD1 covers 8 bases. The CDR3 sequence is 13 residues long. From germline, CDR1 is SNHLY and CDR2 FYNNEI. With V trimmed by 7 bases and J by 5 bases, 4 bases remained unmatched. CDR3 amino acids: CASNPTGDQPQHF. As DNA, the CDR3 is TGTGCCAGCAACCCGACAGGGGATCAGCCCCAGCATTTT.

The chain's CDR3 is CAISPDRNQPQHF. As DNA, the CDR3 is TGTGCCATCAGCCCTGACAGAAATCAGCCCCAGCATTTT. V usage is TRBV10-3 and J usage is TRBJ1-5, with TRBD1 as a possible D gene (5 bases). The CDR3 is made up of 13 amino acids. The germline V gene encodes CDR1 ENHRY and CDR2 SYGVKD. Deletions cut 6 bases from V and 4 bases from J, with 10 bases between.

Only a few counts were recorded for this clonotype. CDR3 DNA: TGTGCCATCAGTGAGGTCGGGGGGACCGGGGAGCTGTTTTTT. This encodes CAISEVGGTGELFF. J is TRBJ2-2 and V is TRBV10-3, with 7 nucleotides matching TRBD2. This CDR3 has 14 amino acids. V lost 2 bases and J lost 5; bases outside the gene matches: 2. Germline V CDR1 and CDR2: ENHRY, SYGVKD.

There are a few counts of this clonotype. The CDR3 loop is CASSLQGLGYEQYF. CDR3 coding DNA: TGTGCCAGCAGTTTACAGGGACTAGGCTACGAGCAGTACTTC. This chain uses TRBV27 with TRBJ2-7; 8 nucleotides line up with TRBD2. Germline CDR1 reads MNHEY; CDR2 reads SMNVEV (reference sequence). V lost 2 bases and J lost 3; bases outside the gene matches: 3. The CDR3 has 14 amino acids.

The rearrangement uses TRBV28 and TRBJ1-5; unclear D gene. V was shortened by 4 bases and J by 0 bases, with 7 bases between the two germline ends. The germline CDR1 and CDR2 sequences are MDHEN and SYDVKM. The CDR3 covers 14 residues. The CDR3 DNA sequence: TGTGCCAGCAGTTACGGCACTAGCAATCAGCCCCAGCATTTT. Translating gives CASSYGTSNQPQHF.

This clonotype was picked up many times. This rearrangement joins TRBV19 to TRBJ2-7; D call uncertain. Trimming took off 1 base at V and 2 bases at J, with 9 bases between the two ends. The germline V gene has CDR1 LNHDA and CDR2 SQIVND (reference sequence). The CDR3 runs 14 residues. The CDR3 loop reads CASSIGVAAYEQYF. DNA of the CDR3: TGTGCCAGTAGTATAGGGGTAGCCGCCTACGAGCAGTACTTC.

In this sample, this clonotype turned up many times. This chain links TRBV2 with TRBJ2-2; TRBD2 matches 10 bases. This CDR3 has 13 amino acids. V was clipped by 10 bases and J by 6 bases; unmatched bases: 5. Germline loops: CDR1 SNHLY, CDR2 FYNNEI. CDR3 nucleotide sequence: TGTGCCACCCTAGCGGGAGACGCCGGGGAGCTGTTTTTT. Protein product: CATLAGDAGELFF.

The chain employs TRBV30 and TRBJ1-1; D not certain. The CDR3 is 13 amino acids. Germline V gene sequence: CDR1 GTSNPN, CDR2 SVGIG (reference sequence). The V end was cut by 1 base, the J end by 8 bases, with 14 bases between. CDR3 residues: CAWSEAPSREAFF. CDR3 coding DNA: TGTGCCTGGAGTGAGGCGCCCAGTAGGGAAGCTTTCTTT.

The chain couples TRBV19 to TRBJ2-1; weak D call: TRBD2 (5 bases). This CDR3 is 16 amino acids long. Germline CDR1 is LNHDA and CDR2 is SQIVND (reference sequence). Trimming cost V 10 bases and J 0 bases, with 19 bases left between them. Here the CDR3 reads CATTIYGGRSYNEQFF. The CDR3 DNA reads as TGTGCCACCACAATTTATGGAGGACGCTCCTACAATGAGCAGTTCTTC.

This clonotype was counted many times. Sequence at one end of the junction differs from germline and may be a read error. The chain couples TRBV10-1 to TRBJ2-1; D is ambiguous. The germline gives CDR1 WNHNN, CDR2 SYGVQD (reference sequence). The CDR3 covers 11 residues. The CDR3 spells CASNSYNEQFF. The CDR3, as DNA: TGTGCCAGTAACTCCTACAATGAGCAGTTCTTC.

The V and J genes are TRBV15 and TRBJ2-3, with D hard to call. The germline gives CDR1 LNHNV, CDR2 YYDKDF (reference sequence). The CDR3 loop spans 14 amino acids. The germline V and J ends were trimmed by 8 bases and 2 bases, with 14 bases remaining between them. CDR3 protein: CATGLRQNTDTQYF. In nucleotides, the CDR3 is TGTGCCACCGGCCTACGGCAGAACACAGATACGCAGTATTTT. Combining the CDR3 with reference TRBV15 and TRBJ2-3 gives the whole variable domain DAMVIQNPRYQVTQFGKPVTLSCSQTLNHNVMYWYQQKSSQAPKLLFHYYDKDFNNEADTPDNFQSRRPNTSFCFLDIRSPGLGDTAMYLCATGLRQNTDTQYFGPGTRLTVL.

This chain uses TRBV14 with TRBJ2-7, with 10 bases identical to TRBD2. Germline lookup yields CDR1 SGHDN and CDR2 FVKESK. Trimming at V came to 4 bases and at J to 5 bases, leaving 8 bases not matched to a gene. The CDR3 is 15 amino acids. The DNA of the CDR3 is TGTGCCAGCAGCCCCAGACTAGCGGGTACCAACGAGCAGTACTTC. It encodes CASSPRLAGTNEQYF.

DNA for the CDR3: TGTGCCAGCAGCTCCGGACAGGGGAGGGCTTTCTTT. Its translation: CASSSGQGRAFF. The chain uses TRBV9 and TRBJ1-1; 9 bases fit TRBD1. The J segment lost 11 bases and the V segment lost 4 bases, leaving 6 bases of the junction unmatched. The CDR3 length is 12 residues. CDR1 and CDR2 (germline): SGDLS, YYNGEE. Full variable domain (rest looked up from reference TRBV9 and TRBJ1-1): DSGVTQTPKHLITATGQRVTLRCSPRSGDLSVYWYQQSLDQGLQFLIQYYNGEERAKGNILERFSAQQFPDLHSELNLSSLELGDSALYFCASSSGQGRAFFGQGTRLTVV.

The chain joins TRBV6-5 to TRBJ2-5; D call uncertain. Germline V gives CDR1 MNHEY, CDR2 SVGAGI. This CDR3 contains 14 residues. V lost 6 bases and J 4 bases, leaving 15 bases between the germline ends. The CDR3: CASRPTTSRETQYF. For the CDR3, the DNA is TGTGCCAGCAGGCCTACTACTTCAAGAGAGACCCAGTACTTC.

Many counts were recorded for this clonotype. This rearrangement joins TRBV2 to TRBJ2-1; a weak D match, TRBD2 (5 bases). The CDR3 totals 15 residues. Trimming took off 4 bases at V and 8 bases at J, with 18 bases between the two ends. The germline V gene has CDR1 SNHLY and CDR2 FYNNEI. Here the CDR3 reads CASSVRLREADEQFF. CDR3 DNA: TGTGCCAGCAGTGTGCGTCTGCGCGAAGCGGATGAGCAGTTCTTC.

With regard to this clonotype: A much larger clone lies one base from this, so it may be a read error. This chain links TRBV2 with TRBJ2-7; D unresolved. CDR3 length: 13 amino acids. CDR1 and CDR2 from the germline V gene are SNHLY and FYNNEI. The CDR3 here is CASLMVSSYVQYF. In DNA, the CDR3 is TGTGCCAGCCTGATGGTCTCCTCCTACGTGCAGTACTTC.

In the case of this clonotype: At one boundary the junction diverges from the germline segment, which might be a read error. CDR3 in amino acids: CASSLMGAGVTF. The CDR3 DNA follows: TGTGCCAGCAGCTTAATGGGGGCAGGGGTAACATTC. V gene TRBV7-2 combines with J gene TRBJ2-7; a weak D match, TRBD1 (6 bases). The CDR3 has 12 amino acids. The V gene's germline CDR1 is SGHTA and CDR2 FQGNSA.

This clonotype appeared a few times. The CDR3 DNA follows: TGTGCCACCAGTTCTACAGGGGCATCTGAAGCTTTCTTT. This sequence encodes CATSSTGASEAFF. The rearrangement uses TRBV24-1 and TRBJ1-1, with TRBD1 identical over 7 bases. Losses at the gene ends were 6 bases for V and 6 bases for J; bases not matched to a gene: 6. Germline assignment: CDR1 KGHDR and CDR2 SFDVKD. The CDR3 covers 13 residues.

Note on this clonotype: Mismatch with germline at one junction end may stem from a read error. J is TRBJ1-2 and V is TRBV29-1; D gene ambiguous. The CDR3 length is 13 residues. Germline loops: CDR1 SQVTM, CDR2 ANQGSEA. The CDR3, as DNA: TGCAGCGTTGAAGATCCAAGACGCTATGACTACACCTTC. Amino acids: CSVEDPRRYDYTF.